A single sample is the source of the 21 T cell receptor beta chains below, sequenced in a study of tissue T cells after allogeneic stem cell transplantation. Only in-frame clones appear in the TCRdb table, and some are missing; sequencing was by immunoSEQ multiplex PCR. Of about 42,000 clones in the sample, roughly 92% were seen once. Sample: blood, taken before transplantation. These receptors were taken from a woman aged 40-69 years who later had graft-versus-host disease after an allogeneic stem cell transplant.

This sequence joins TRBV4-2 and TRBJ1-2, with TRBD1 as a possible D gene (5 bases). This CDR3 is built from 17 residues. V was trimmed by 0 bases and J by 4 bases, leaving 18 bases between them. Per germline, CDR1 LGHNA and CDR2 YNFKEQ. CDR3 nucleotides: TGTGCCAGCAGCCAAGAAGGGGTCGGACAAGCAGCCTATGGCTACACCTTC. Protein: CASSQEGVGQAAYGYTF.

The chain carries TRBV6-5 and TRBJ1-1, with 7 bases identical to TRBD1. Germline lookup yields CDR1 MNHEY and CDR2 SVGAGI. There are 12 residues in the CDR3. With 4 bases clipped from V and 8 bases from J, the junction kept 4 bases outside the gene matches. CDR3 in DNA: TGTGCCAGCAGTTTTCAGGGGGGAGAAGCTTTCTTT. Its protein is CASSFQGGEAFF.

This clone has a single count. The genes are TRBV27 and TRBJ2-1; 7 bases align to TRBD1. Per germline, CDR1 MNHEY and CDR2 SMNVEV (reference sequence). The CDR3 loop spans 18 amino acids. V lost 6 bases and J lost 6; bases outside the gene matches: 20. CDR3 protein: CASRPSGTAQYFANEQFF. In DNA form, the CDR3 reads TGTGCCAGCAGGCCCTCCGGGACAGCCCAATATTTTGCCAATGAGCAGTTCTTC.

In DNA form, the CDR3 reads TGCGCCAGCAGCCAAGAAGAGGTGGCCCTGGGGTCCCTCCACTTT. Amino acid sequence: CASSQEEVALGSLHF. The chain is built from TRBV4-3 and TRBJ1-6; D uncertain. V shed 0 bases and J shed 14 bases, with 17 bases lying between them. Germline loops: CDR1 LGHNA, CDR2 YSLEER. This CDR3 spans 15 amino acids.

The gene calls are TRBV7-9 and TRBJ1-1, with a tentative D call TRBD1 (5 bases). The CDR3 is 16 residues long. With 4 bases removed from V and 1 base from J, the gap between germline ends came to 16 bases. Germline-derived CDR1 and CDR2 are SEHNR and FQNEAQ (reference sequence). The CDR3 bases are TGTGCCAGCAGCTCACCGGCCAGGGTCGGGAACACTGAAGCTTTCTTT. Its translation: CASSSPARVGNTEAFF.

The rearrangement uses TRBV20-1 and TRBJ2-1; no firm D call. The CDR3 is made up of 9 amino acids. V shed 6 bases and J shed 7 bases, with 4 bases lying between them. Looked up from germline, CDR1 is DFQATT and CDR2 is SNEGSKA (reference sequence). CDR3: CSAGNEQFF. Here the CDR3 DNA reads TGCAGTGCAGGGAATGAGCAGTTCTTC.

The rearrangement joins TRBV27 to TRBJ2-5; a weak D match, TRBD2 (6 bases). CDR1 is MNHEY, CDR2 SMNVEV, per germline (reference sequence). Trimming took 5 bases from V and 2 from J, leaving 12 bases between them. This CDR3 is 14 amino acids long. CDR3 amino acids: CASSSLGLQETQYF. CDR3 nucleotides: TGTGCCAGCAGTAGCCTAGGACTACAAGAGACCCAGTACTTC.

The chain employs TRBV28 and TRBJ2-7; no definite D call. This CDR3 spans 13 amino acids. Germline lookup yields CDR1 MDHEN and CDR2 SYDVKM. Trimming took off 6 bases at V and 0 bases at J, with 9 bases between the two ends. The CDR3 DNA sequence: TGTGCCAGCAGACTTATAAACTCCTACGAGCAGTACTTC. This codes for CASRLINSYEQYF.

The rearrangement uses TRBV6-5 and TRBJ2-3; D not certain. Germline lookup yields CDR1 MNHEY and CDR2 SVGAGI. Trimming shortened V by 0 bases and J by 2 bases, and 9 bases separated the two germline ends. The CDR3 runs 15 residues. In nucleotides, the CDR3 is TGTGCCAGCAGTTACTCGGGCCAGTACACAGATACGCAGTATTTT. This sequence encodes CASSYSGQYTDTQYF.

The chain couples TRBV5-1 to TRBJ2-3, with 10 bases matching TRBD2. The CDR3 length is 15 residues. With 1 base clipped from V and 6 bases from J, the junction kept 5 bases outside the gene matches. The germline CDR1 and CDR2 sequences are SGHRS and YFSETQ. In nucleotides, the CDR3 is TGCGCCAGCAGCTTGACTAGCGGGGACTGGGATACGCAGTATTTT. Its protein is CASSLTSGDWDTQYF.

The rearrangement joins TRBV7-9 to TRBJ1-1; no clear D gene. The germline gives CDR1 SEHNR, CDR2 FQNEAQ (reference sequence). With 5 bases removed from V and 1 base from J, the gap between germline ends came to 8 bases. This CDR3 contains 13 residues. CDR3 loop: CASSLMGNTEAFF. The CDR3 nucleotides read TGTGCCAGCAGCCTGATGGGGAACACTGAAGCTTTCTTT.

The J gene is TRBJ2-3, the V gene TRBV20-1; D may be TRBD2 (5 bases). The CDR3 runs 12 residues. Trimming removed 3 bases at V and 4 bases at J, with 8 bases between. The V gene's germline CDR1 is DFQATT and CDR2 SNEGSKA (reference sequence). This CDR3 is CSASIASDTQYF. CDR3 nucleotides: TGCAGTGCTAGTATAGCGTCAGATACGCAGTATTTT.

Notes on this clone: In the same sample, other DNA sequences code for this CDR3. The chain employs TRBV30 and TRBJ1-1, with 10 bases that match TRBD1. CDR3 length equals 17 residues. V shed 0 bases and J 3 bases; nucleotides not matched to a gene: 10. Germline CDR1 and CDR2: GTSNPN and SVGIG (reference sequence). CDR3: CAWSVRDRGLVDTEAFF. The CDR3 region has the DNA TGTGCCTGGAGTGTGCGGGACAGGGGATTAGTCGACACTGAAGCTTTCTTT.

The chain employs TRBV18 and TRBJ1-1; a possible D gene is TRBD1 (5 bases). The CDR3 is 14 amino acids. CDR1 is KGHSH, CDR2 LQKENI, per germline. V lost 4 bases to trimming and J lost 5 bases, with 14 bases between them. CDR3 sequence (DNA): TGTGCCAGCTCACTAGCTGGGGGAGGGACTGAAGCTTTCTTT. Translation gives CASSLAGGGTEAFF.

The J gene is TRBJ1-2, the V gene TRBV5-4; no reliable D call. CDR3 length equals 15 residues. Trimming removed 1 base from V and 0 bases from J, with 10 bases in between. The germline CDR1 and CDR2 sequences are SGHNT and YYREEE (reference sequence). CDR3 DNA sequence: TGTGCCAGCAGCTTGCAAGGAATAGCTAACTATGGCTACACCTTC. It specifies CASSLQGIANYGYTF. Supplemented by reference TRBV5-4 and TRBJ1-2, the full variable domain reads ETGVTQSPTHLIKTRGQQVTLRCSSQSGHNTVSWYQQALGQGPQFIFQYYREEENGRGNFPPRFSGLQFPNYSSELNVNALELDDSALYLCASSLQGIANYGYTFGSGTRLTVV.

This clone came up a few times. The J gene is TRBJ2-1, the V gene TRBV7-6; 11 bases match TRBD2. Germline V CDR1 and CDR2: SGHVS, FNYEAQ. The V gene end was trimmed by 1 base and the J gene end by 6 bases; junction bases not matched to a gene: 2. CDR3 length: 15 amino acids. CDR3 nucleotide sequence: TGTGCCAGCAGCTTAGTTACTAGCGGGAGCAATGAGCAGTTCTTC. The encoded protein is CASSLVTSGSNEQFF.

V usage is TRBV7-2 and J usage is TRBJ2-7; D gene ambiguous. V gave up 5 bases and J gave up 4 bases, with 6 bases separating them. CDR1 is SGHTA and CDR2 is FQGNSA in the germline V gene. The CDR3 extends over 11 amino acids. CDR3 amino acids: CASSPQYEQYF. CDR3 coding DNA: TGTGCCAGCAGCCCGCAATACGAGCAGTACTTC.

V gene TRBV21-1 combines with J gene TRBJ2-3; the table's D call, TRBD2, has no DNA check behind it. TRBV21-1 is a listed pseudogene. The CDR3 totals 15 residues. CDR3 amino acids: CASSKGLAGKDTQYF. The CDR3, as DNA: TGTGCCAGCAGCAAAGGGCTAGCGGGAAAAGATACGCAGTATTTT.

This sequence joins TRBV3-1 (or the pseudogene TRBV3-2) and TRBJ1-1; D remains unclear. The germline gives CDR1 LGHDT, CDR2 YNNKEL (reference sequence). The V and J ends lost 4 bases and 4 bases respectively, with 10 bases between them. The CDR3 has 13 amino acids. The CDR3 DNA reads TGTGCCAGCAGCCCAGCCCCAGCCACTGAAGCTTTCTTT. Encoded protein: CASSPAPATEAFF.

This clone was recorded only once. V gene TRBV28 combines with J gene TRBJ1-1; no reliable D call. This CDR3 has 15 residues. The V end was cut by 6 bases, the J end by 1 base, with 15 bases between. The germline gives CDR1 MDHEN, CDR2 SYDVKM. The CDR3 nucleotides are TGTGCCAGCAGATACTTTAGCCGCCAGAACACTGAAGCTTTCTTT. This encodes CASRYFSRQNTEAFF.

This chain joins TRBV19 and TRBJ2-7; no firm D call. V gave up 4 bases and J gave up 2 bases, with 9 bases separating them. In germline, CDR1 is LNHDA, CDR2 SQIVND (reference sequence). This CDR3 is 13 amino acids long. The CDR3: CASSNVFAYEQYF. The CDR3 bases are TGTGCCAGTAGTAACGTCTTTGCCTACGAGCAGTACTTC.